The rows below give T cell receptor beta chains drawn from one sample of a study of cytomegalovirus exposure and HLA in healthy donors. Method: immunoSEQ multiplex PCR; TCRdb's copy keeps in-frame clones and lacks some. Found here are about 150,000 clones, around three quarters of them singletons; the top ten hold roughly 2.1%. The sequenced sample consisted of PBMCs. Receptor source: a middle-aged man in good health and CMV-seronegative. CDR3s include the opening cysteine and the closing phenylalanine or tryptophan. The order of the fields is D gene, V gene, CDR3 length, J gene, clone size, CDR3 DNA, CDR3 protein. D genes are given only for firm matches. Rows may omit the clone size; those that give it use once, few, many or a size class.

NA	TRBV4-2	17	TRBJ2-2	NA	TGTGCCAGCAGCCAAGATTCTGACAGGGAGGTCACCGGGGAGCTGTTTTTT	CASSQDSDREVTGELFF
NA	TRBV5-6	13	TRBJ1-1	few	TGTGCCAGCACCCTGCGGGGGAACACTGAAGCTTTCTTT	CASTLRGNTEAFF
TRBD1	TRBV5-1	15	TRBJ1-2	NA	TGCGCCAGCAGCGAATCGACAGGGACTGGCTATGGCTACCCCTTC	CASSESTGTGYGYPF
TRBD2	TRBV5-1	17	TRBJ2-3	few	TGCGCCAGCAGCTTGGCCAATCTAGCGGGAGGGGGAGATACGCAGTATTTT	CASSLANLAGGGDTQYF
TRBD2	TRBV5-7	15	TRBJ2-3	NA	TGTGCCAGCAGCTTGGGGGCTAGCGGGGGGGATACGCAGTATTTT	CASSLGASGGDTQYF
TRBD1	TRBV2	14	TRBJ2-1	NA	TGTGCCAGCAGAAGGGGGCCGGGGTACAATGAGCAGTTCTTC	CASRRGPGYNEQFF
NA	TRBV7-6	16	TRBJ2-1	NA	TGTGCCAGCAGCTTACTAGCGCTAAGCTCCTACAATGAGCAGTTCTTC	CASSLLALSSYNEQFF
TRBD2	TRBV27	18	TRBJ2-1	NA	TGTGCCAGCAGTTCGCCGATTCGGACTAGCGTGGGGAGGAATGAGCAGTTCTTC	CASSSPIRTSVGRNEQFF
TRBD1	TRBV10-3	14	TRBJ1-5	NA	TGTGCCATCAGTAGACAGGGAAGTTATCAGCCCCAGCATTTT	CAISRQGSYQPQHF
TRBD1	TRBV6-5	15	TRBJ1-2	NA	TGTGCCAGCAGCCCCCACCCCGACAGGGTAGATGGCTACACCTTC	CASSPHPDRVDGYTF
NA	TRBV5-1	14	TRBJ1-2	once	TGCGCCAGCAGCCCTGGGGGGAGGAACTATGGCTACACCTTC	CASSPGGRNYGYTF
NA	TRBV28	13	TRBJ2-2	NA	TGTGCCAGCAGTTCCTTTAACACCGGGGAGCTGTTTTTT	CASSSFNTGELFF
NA	TRBV29-1	14	TRBJ2-5	NA	TGCAGCGTTGCTACCGGGACTGTCCAAGAGACCCAGTACTTC	CSVATGTVQETQYF